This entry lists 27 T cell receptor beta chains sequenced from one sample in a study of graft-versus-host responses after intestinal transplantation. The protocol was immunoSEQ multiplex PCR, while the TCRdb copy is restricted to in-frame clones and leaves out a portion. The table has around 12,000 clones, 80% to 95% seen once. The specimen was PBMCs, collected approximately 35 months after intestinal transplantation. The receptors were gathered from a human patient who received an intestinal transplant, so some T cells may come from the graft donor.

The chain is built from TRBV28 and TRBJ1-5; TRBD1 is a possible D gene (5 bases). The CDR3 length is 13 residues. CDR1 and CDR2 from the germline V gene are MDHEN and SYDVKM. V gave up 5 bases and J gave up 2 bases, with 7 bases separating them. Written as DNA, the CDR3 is TGTGCCAGCAGTGACAGTGGCAATCAGCCCCAGCATTTT. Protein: CASSDSGNQPQHF.

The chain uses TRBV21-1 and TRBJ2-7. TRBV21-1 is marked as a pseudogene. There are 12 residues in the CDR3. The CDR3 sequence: CASSPWGYEQYF. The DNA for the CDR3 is TGTGCCAGCAGCCCCTGGGGCTACGAGCAGTACTTC.

The CDR3 sequence: CASSLAFINSPLHF. The CDR3 DNA sequence: TGTGCCAGCAGCTTAGCATTCATTAATTCACCCCTCCACTTT. The rearrangement links TRBV11-2 to TRBJ1-6; D is unresolved. V gave up 1 base and J gave up 6 bases, with 7 bases separating them. From germline, CDR1 is SGHAT and CDR2 FQNNGV. This CDR3 has 14 amino acids.

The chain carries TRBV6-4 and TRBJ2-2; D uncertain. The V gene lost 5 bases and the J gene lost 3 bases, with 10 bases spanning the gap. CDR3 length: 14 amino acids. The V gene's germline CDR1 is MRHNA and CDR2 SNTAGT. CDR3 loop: CASSQRGDTGELFF. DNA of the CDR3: TGTGCCAGCAGTCAACGAGGCGACACCGGGGAGCTGTTTTTT.

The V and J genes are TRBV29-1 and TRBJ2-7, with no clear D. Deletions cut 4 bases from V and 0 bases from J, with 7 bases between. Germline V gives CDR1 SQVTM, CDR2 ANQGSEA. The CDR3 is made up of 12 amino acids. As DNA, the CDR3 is TGCAGCGTTGGGCAGAGCTCCTACGAGCAGTACTTC. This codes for CSVGQSSYEQYF.

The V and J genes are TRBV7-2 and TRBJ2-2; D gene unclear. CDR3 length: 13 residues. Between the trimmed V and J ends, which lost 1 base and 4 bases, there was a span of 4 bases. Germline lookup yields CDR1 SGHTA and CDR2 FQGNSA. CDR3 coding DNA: TGTGCCAGCAGCTTAGATCTCACCGGGGAGCTGTTTTTT. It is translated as CASSLDLTGELFF.

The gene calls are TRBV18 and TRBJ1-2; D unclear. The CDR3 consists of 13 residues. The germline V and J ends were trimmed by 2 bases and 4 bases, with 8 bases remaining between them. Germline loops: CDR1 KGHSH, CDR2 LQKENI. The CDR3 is CASSPTGLYGYTF. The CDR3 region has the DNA TGTGCCAGCTCACCAACCGGACTCTATGGCTACACCTTC. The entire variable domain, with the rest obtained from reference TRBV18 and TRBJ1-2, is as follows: NAGVMQNPRHLVRRRGQEARLRCSPMKGHSHVYWYRQLPEEGLKFMVYLQKENIIDESGMPKERFSAEFPKEGPSILRIQQVVRGDSAAYFCASSPTGLYGYTFGSGTRLTVV.

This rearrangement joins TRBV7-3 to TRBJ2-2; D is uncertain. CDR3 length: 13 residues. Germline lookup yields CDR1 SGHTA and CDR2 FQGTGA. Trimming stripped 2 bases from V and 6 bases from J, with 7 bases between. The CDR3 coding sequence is TGTGCCAGCAGCTTAGGGCTTCCCGGGGAGCTGTTTTTT. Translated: CASSLGLPGELFF. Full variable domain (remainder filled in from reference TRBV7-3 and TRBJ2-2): GAGVSQTPSNKVTEKGKYVELRCDPISGHTALYWYRQSLGQGPEFLIYFQGTGAADDSGLPNDRFFAVRPEGSVSTLKIQRTERGDSAVYLCASSLGLPGELFFGEGSRLTVL.

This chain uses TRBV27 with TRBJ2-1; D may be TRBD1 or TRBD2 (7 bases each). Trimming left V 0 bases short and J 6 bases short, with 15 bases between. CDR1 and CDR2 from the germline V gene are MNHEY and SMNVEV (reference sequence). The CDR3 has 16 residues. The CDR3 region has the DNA TGTGCCAGCAGTTTATCCAGGGGGGGCCTGGGCAATGAGCAGTTCTTC. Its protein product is CASSLSRGGLGNEQFF.

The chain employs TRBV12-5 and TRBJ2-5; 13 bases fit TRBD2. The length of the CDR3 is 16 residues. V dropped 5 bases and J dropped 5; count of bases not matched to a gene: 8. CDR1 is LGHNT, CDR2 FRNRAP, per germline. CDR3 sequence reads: CASGQGLAGVVETQYF. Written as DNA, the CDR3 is TGTGCTAGTGGTCAAGGACTAGCGGGGGTTGTGGAGACCCAGTACTTC.

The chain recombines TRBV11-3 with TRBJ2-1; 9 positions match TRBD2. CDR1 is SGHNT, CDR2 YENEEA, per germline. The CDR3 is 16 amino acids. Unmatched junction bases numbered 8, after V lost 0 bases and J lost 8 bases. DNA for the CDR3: TGTGCCAGCAGCTTAGATGCGGGGGGGCCGGTGGATGAGCAGTTCTTC. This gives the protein CASSLDAGGPVDEQFF.

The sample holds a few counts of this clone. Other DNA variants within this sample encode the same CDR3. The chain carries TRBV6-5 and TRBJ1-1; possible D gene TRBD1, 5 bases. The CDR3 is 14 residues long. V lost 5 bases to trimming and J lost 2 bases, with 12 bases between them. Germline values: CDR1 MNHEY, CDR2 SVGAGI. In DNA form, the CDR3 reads TGTGCCAGCAGTCCCGGGGGACCTAACACTGAAGCTTTCTTT. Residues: CASSPGGPNTEAFF.

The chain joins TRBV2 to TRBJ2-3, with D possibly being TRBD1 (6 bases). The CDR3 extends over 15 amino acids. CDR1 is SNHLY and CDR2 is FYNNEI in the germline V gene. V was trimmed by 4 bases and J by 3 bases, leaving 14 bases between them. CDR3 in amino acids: CASSGGQLPTDTQYF. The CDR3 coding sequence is TGTGCCAGCAGTGGGGGACAACTGCCTACAGATACGCAGTATTTT.

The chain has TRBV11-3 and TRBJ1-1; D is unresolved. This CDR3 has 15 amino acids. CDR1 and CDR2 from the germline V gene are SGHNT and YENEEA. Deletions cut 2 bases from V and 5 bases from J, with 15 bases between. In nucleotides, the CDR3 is TGTGCCAGCAGCTTAAATCCAGGACCCTTGACTGAAGCTTTCTTT. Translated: CASSLNPGPLTEAFF.

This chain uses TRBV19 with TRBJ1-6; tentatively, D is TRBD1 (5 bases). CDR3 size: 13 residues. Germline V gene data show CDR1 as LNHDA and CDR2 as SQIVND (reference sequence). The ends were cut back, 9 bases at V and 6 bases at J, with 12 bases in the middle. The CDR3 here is CARVMRGNSPLHF. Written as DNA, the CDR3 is TGTGCCAGAGTAATGAGGGGTAATTCACCCCTCCACTTT.

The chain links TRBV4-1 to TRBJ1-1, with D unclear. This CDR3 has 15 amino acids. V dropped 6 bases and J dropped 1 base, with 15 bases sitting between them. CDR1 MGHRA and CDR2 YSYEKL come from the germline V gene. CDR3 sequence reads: CASRRTATANTEAFF. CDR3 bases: TGCGCCAGCAGGCGCACAGCGACGGCGAACACTGAAGCTTTCTTT.

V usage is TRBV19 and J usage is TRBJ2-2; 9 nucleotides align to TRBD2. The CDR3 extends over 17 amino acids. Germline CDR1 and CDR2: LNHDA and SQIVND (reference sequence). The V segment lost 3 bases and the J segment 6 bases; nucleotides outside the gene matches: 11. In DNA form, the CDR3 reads TGTGCCAGTAGTATGCTGTCCGGCGGGGGGGCCGCCGGGGAGCTGTTTTTT. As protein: CASSMLSGGGAAGELFF. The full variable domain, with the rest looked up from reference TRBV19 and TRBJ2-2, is DGGITQSPKYLFRKEGQNVTLSCEQNLNHDAMYWYRQDPGQGLRLIYYSQIVNDFQKGDIAEGYSVSREKKESFPLTVTSAQKNPTAFYLCASSMLSGGGAAGELFFGEGSRLTVL.

CDR3 DNA: TGCGCCAGCAGCCGGTCGGGAGGGACCAATCAGCCCCAGCATTTT. Translated: CASSRSGGTNQPQHF. The chain employs TRBV4-1 and TRBJ1-5, with a possible D match to TRBD1 (5 bases). From germline, CDR1 is MGHRA and CDR2 YSYEKL. The V end was cut by 4 bases, the J end by 3 bases, with 13 bases between. The CDR3 sequence is 15 residues long.

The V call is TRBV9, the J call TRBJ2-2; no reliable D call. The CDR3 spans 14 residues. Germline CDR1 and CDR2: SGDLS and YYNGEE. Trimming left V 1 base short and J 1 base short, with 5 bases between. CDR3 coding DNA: TGTGCCAGCAGCGTAATAATGAACACCGGGGAGCTGTTTTTT. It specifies CASSVIMNTGELFF.

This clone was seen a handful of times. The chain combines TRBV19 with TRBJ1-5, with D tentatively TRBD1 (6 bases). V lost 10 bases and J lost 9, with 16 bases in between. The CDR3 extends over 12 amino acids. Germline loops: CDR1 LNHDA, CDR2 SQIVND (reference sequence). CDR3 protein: CATGADLGPQHF. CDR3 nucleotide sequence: TGTGCCACAGGGGCGGACTTGGGGCCCCAGCATTTT. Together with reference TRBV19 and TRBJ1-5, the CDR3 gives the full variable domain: DGGITQSPKYLFRKEGQNVTLSCEQNLNHDAMYWYRQDPGQGLRLIYYSQIVNDFQKGDIAEGYSVSREKKESFPLTVTSAQKNPTAFYLCATGADLGPQHFGDGTRLSIL.

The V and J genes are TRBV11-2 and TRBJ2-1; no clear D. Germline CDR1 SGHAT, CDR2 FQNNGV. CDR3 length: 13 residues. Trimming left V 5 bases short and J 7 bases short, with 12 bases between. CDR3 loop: CASSPKFGNEQFF. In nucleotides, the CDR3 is TGTGCCAGCAGCCCCAAGTTCGGGAATGAGCAGTTCTTC.

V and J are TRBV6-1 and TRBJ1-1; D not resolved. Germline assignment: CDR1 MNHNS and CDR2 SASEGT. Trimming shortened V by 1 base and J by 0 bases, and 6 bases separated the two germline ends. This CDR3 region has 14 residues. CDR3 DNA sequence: TGTGCCAGCAGTGAAGTAGAGCTGAACACTGAAGCTTTCTTT. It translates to CASSEVELNTEAFF.

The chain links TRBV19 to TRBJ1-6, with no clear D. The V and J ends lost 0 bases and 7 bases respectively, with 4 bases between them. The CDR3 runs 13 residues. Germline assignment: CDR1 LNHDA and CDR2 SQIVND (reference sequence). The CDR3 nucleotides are TGTGCCAGTAGTATAGATGACAATTCACCCCTCCACTTT. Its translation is CASSIDDNSPLHF.

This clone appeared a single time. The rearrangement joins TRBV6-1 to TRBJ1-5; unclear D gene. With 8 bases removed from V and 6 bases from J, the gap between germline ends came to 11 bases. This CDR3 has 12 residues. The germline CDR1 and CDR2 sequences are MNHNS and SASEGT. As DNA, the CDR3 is TGTGCCAGCGGCTGGGGAGGTCAGCCCCAGCATTTT. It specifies CASGWGGQPQHF.

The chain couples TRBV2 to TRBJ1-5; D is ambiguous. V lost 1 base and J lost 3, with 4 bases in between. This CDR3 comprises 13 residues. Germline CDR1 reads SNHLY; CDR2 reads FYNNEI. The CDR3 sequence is CASSEEYNQPQHF. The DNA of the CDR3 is TGTGCCAGCAGTGAAGAGTACAATCAGCCCCAGCATTTT.

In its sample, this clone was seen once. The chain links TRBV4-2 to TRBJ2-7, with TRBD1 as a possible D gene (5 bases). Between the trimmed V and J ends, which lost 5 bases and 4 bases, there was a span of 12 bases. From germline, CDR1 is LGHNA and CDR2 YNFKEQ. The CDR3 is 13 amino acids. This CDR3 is CASSSQDGYEQYF. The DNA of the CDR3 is TGTGCCAGCAGCTCACAGGACGGTTACGAGCAGTACTTC.

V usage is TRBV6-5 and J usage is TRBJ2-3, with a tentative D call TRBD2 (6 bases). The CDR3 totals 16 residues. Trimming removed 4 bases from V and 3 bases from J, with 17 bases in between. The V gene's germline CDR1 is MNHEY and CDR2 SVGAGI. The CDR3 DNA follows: TGTGCCAGCAGTTGGGGCTCCGGGACTTCTACAGATACGCAGTATTTT. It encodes CASSWGSGTSTDTQYF.